The table lists the clone carrying this TCR beta chain with a few counts. Its antigen is as yet unknown. The investigators reverse transcribed all of the isolated RNA, so they sequenced expressed TCRB transcripts. Profiled with immunoSEQ multiplex PCR; TCRdb holds only in-frame clones, not every one. This table holds over 600,000 clones, around 12% found once. The CDR3 loop spans 13 amino acids. The V end was cut by 7 bases, the J end by 9 bases, with 19 bases between. Per germline, CDR1 SQVTM and CDR2 ANQGSEA. This sample was taken from a study of beta chain features in type 1 diabetes. Study-level background: No patient-donor differences in age, gender, total cells or subset yield. The study, taken as a whole, reports: The analysis here could not establish whether HLA type shapes TCRB rearrangement. Across all four CD4+ subsets, people with type 1 diabetes showed modestly shorter TCRB CDR3s.

Via CD45RO/CCR7/CD25/CD127/CD95/CD27, cells of the CD4+ naive, central memory, regulatory and stem cell-like memory subsets were sorted. The material sequenced was naive CD4+ T cells from blood. This TCR was sampled from a man aged 25 to 40 with type 1 diabetes. The chain has TRBV29-1 and TRBJ2-1; D might be TRBD2 (6 bases). CDR3 loop: CSALFGGSGEQFF. The CDR3 DNA reads as TGCAGCGCCCTCTTTGGGGGGTCAGGTGAGCAGTTCTTC.